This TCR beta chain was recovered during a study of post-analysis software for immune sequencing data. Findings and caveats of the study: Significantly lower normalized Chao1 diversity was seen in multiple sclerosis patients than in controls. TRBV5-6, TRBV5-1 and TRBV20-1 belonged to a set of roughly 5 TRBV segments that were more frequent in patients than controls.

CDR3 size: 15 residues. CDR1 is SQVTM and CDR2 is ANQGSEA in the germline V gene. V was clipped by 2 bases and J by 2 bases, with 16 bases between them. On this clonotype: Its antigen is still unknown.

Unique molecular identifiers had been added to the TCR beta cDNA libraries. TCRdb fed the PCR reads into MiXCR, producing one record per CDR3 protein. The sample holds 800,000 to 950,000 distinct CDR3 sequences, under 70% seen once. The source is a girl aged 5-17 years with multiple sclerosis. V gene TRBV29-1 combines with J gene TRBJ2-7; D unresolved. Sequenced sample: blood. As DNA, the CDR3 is TGCAGCGTTGAAAACAAGAATGAATTCACCTACGAGCAGTACTTC. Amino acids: CSVENKNEFTYEQYF.